The clone carrying this TCR beta chain was counted ten times or more. Its cognate antigen is unknown. Authors of the study amplified TCR beta CDR3 regions from RNA transcripts. First-round RT-PCR of the TCR CDR3 relied on the HTBI primer set. TCRdb re-analysed the multiplex PCR reads in MiXCR, keeping a single row per CDR3 protein. The repertoire holds approximately 300,000 distinct CDR3 sequences, with over 15% as singletons. This sample was included in a study of T cells in Graves' hyperthyroidism and ophthalmopathy. The wider study: Peripheral blood was obtained at initial diagnosis, preceding any treatment.

Study conclusions and caveats: Ophthalmopathy was predicted by the model a median of approximately 6 months ahead of onset. Ophthalmopathy and stable hyperthyroidism were told apart by a 13 V-J model. Most thyroid clonotypes that were expanded above 0.001 also turned up in blood.

Germline CDR1 reads LGHNA; CDR2 reads YNFKEQ. The CDR3 consists of 15 residues. The trim removed 2 bases at V and 4 bases at J, leaving 4 bases unmatched. The chain joins TRBV4-2 to TRBJ2-1; TRBD2 agrees at 8 bases. The TCR was taken from a woman aged 55 to 70 with Graves' ophthalmopathy. The sample was blood. The CDR3 DNA follows: TGTGCCAGCAGCCAAATAGCGGGACCTTACAATGAGCAGTTCTTC. Translating it yields CASSQIAGPYNEQFF.